This TCR beta chain comes out of a study of tumor-infiltrating lymphocytes in oesophageal squamous cell carcinoma. Trimming shortened V by 10 bases and J by 0 bases, and 16 bases separated the two germline ends. CDR3 length equals 15 residues. From germline, CDR1 is MNHNS and CDR2 SASEGT. In the case of this clonotype: This may be a read error: a much more frequent sequence differs by one nucleotide.

TCRdb called the PCR reads again in MiXCR, with one record for every CDR3 protein. The sample comprises about 6,600 distinct CDR3 sequences, around 16% of which are singletons, and approximately 13% rests with the top ten. This chain joins TRBV6-1 and TRBJ1-3; D remains ambiguous. Material for sequencing was blood. This receptor was taken from a male donor with esophageal squamous cell carcinoma. Here the CDR3 reads CANTKVVNSGNTIYF. The CDR3 DNA sequence: TGTGCCAACACTAAGGTCGTGAACTCTGGAAACACCATATATTTT.